This TCR beta chain was sequenced in a study of cytomegalovirus exposure and HLA in healthy donors. The wider study: Among the approximately 380 donors who were genotyped, about 84% fell in the genetic ancestry cluster that is associated with self-reported Caucasian donors.

The CDR3 is 17 amino acids. Germline CDR1 and CDR2: SGHRS and YFSETQ. The trim removed 1 base at V and 5 bases at J, leaving 7 bases unmatched. Amplification used 60 Vbeta primers and 13 Jbeta primers. The repertoire was sequenced with immunoSEQ multiplex PCR; TCRdb's copy has only in-frame clones and lacks some. The sample records 95,000 to 150,000 clones, under 20% being singletons. This clone has only a few counts. Its antigen is undetermined. Findings and limits, study-wide: Per a later analysis, HLA-associated TCR beta chains showed more clonal expansion than other, equally common TCR beta chains. The likely explanation for a cluster of highly shared sequence variants was sequencing artifact.

The V gene is TRBV5-1, the J gene TRBJ2-3, with 13 bases fitting TRBD2. The source material was PBMCs. This receptor was identified in a female donor in good health and CMV-seropositive. CDR3 sequence (DNA): TGCGCCAGCAGCTTGAGCACTAGCGGGGGGGCTTTAGATACGCAGTATTTT. This gives the protein CASSLSTSGGALDTQYF.